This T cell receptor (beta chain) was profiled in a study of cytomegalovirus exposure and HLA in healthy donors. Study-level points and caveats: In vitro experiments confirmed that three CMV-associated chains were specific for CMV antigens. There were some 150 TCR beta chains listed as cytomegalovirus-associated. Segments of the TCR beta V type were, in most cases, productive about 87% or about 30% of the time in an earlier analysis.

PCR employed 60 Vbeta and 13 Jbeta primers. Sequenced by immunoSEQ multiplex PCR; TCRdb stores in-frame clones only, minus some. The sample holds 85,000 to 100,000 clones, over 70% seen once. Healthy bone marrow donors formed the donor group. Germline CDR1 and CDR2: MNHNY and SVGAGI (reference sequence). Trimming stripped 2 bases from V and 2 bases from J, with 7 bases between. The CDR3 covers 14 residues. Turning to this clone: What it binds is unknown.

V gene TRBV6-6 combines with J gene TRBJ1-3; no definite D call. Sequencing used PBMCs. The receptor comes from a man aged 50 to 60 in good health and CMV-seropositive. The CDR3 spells CASSYPGAGNTIYF. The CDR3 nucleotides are TGTGCCAGCAGTTACCCCGGGGCTGGAAACACCATATATTTT.